This T cell receptor (beta chain) derives from a study of sequential checkpoint blockade in melanoma. Turning to the study itself: Both treatment sequences were followed by maintenance nivolumab.

A single count supports this clone. Generated by immunoSEQ multiplex PCR, the TCRdb table keeps only in-frame clones and is missing some. The sample lists 37,000 or so clones, 32% occurring once. Stated treatment: randomized to nivolumab then ipilimumab (arm A) or the reverse (arm B). Germline-derived CDR1 and CDR2 are LGHNT and FRNRAP. This CDR3 has 18 residues. The germline V and J ends were trimmed by 0 bases and 4 bases, with 21 bases remaining between them. Sequencing used tumor tissue (inferred from file names), obtained from a patient given nivolumab and ipilimumab in sequence. This sequence originates from a human donor with melanoma. This chain joins TRBV12-5 and TRBJ1-2; D gene unclear. The chain's CDR3 is CASGLVWAAARGFYGYTF. CDR3 nucleotide sequence: TGTGCTAGTGGTTTGGTATGGGCAGCGGCGCGGGGTTTCTATGGCTACACCTTC.